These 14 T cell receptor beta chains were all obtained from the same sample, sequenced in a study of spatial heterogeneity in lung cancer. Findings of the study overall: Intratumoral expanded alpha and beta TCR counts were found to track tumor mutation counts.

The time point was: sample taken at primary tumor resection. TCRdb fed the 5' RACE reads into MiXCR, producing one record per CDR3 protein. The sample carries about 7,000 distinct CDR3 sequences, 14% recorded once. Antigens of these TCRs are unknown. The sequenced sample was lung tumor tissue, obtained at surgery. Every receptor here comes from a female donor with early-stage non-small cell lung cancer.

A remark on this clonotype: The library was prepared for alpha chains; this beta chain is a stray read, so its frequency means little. CDR3: CASSWASGGRPVYNEQFF. The CDR3 region has the DNA TGTGCCAGCAGTTGGGCTAGCGGGGGCCGCCCTGTCTACAATGAGCAGTTCTTC. The genes are TRBV27 and TRBJ2-1, with TRBD2 matching over 10 bases. Germline CDR1 MNHEY, CDR2 SMNVEV (reference sequence). The CDR3 runs 18 residues. V dropped 4 bases and J dropped 3; count of bases not matched to a gene: 12.

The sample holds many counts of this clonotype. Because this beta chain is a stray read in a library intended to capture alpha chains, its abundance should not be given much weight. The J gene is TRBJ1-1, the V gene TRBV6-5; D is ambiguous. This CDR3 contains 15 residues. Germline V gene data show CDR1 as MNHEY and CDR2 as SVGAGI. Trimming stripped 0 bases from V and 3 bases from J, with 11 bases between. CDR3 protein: CASSYSSAIHTEAFF. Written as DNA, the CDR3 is TGTGCCAGCAGTTACTCGTCAGCAATCCACACTGAAGCTTTCTTT.

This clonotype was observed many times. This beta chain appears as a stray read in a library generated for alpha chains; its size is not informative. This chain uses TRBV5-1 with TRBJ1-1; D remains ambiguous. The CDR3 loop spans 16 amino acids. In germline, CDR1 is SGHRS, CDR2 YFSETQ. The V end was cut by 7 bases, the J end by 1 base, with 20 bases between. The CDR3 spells CASSPEGGLGNTEAFF. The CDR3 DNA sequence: TGCGCCAGCTCACCTGAGGGCGGGTTGGGGAACACTGAAGCTTTCTTT.

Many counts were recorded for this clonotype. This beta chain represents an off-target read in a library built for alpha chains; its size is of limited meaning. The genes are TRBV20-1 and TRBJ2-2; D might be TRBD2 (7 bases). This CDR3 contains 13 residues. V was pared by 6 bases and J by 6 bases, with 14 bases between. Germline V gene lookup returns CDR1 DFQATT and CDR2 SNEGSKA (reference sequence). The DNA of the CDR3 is TGCAGTGCGAGGGCGGGGGCCGCCGGGGAGCTGTTTTTT. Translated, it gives CSARAGAAGELFF.

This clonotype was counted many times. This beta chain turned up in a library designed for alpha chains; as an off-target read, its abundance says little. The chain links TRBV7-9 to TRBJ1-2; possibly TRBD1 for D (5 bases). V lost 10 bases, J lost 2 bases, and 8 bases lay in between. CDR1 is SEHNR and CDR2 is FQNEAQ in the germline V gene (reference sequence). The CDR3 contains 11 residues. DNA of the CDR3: TGTGCCATCAGGGTGAACTATGGCTACACCTTC. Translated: CAIRVNYGYTF.

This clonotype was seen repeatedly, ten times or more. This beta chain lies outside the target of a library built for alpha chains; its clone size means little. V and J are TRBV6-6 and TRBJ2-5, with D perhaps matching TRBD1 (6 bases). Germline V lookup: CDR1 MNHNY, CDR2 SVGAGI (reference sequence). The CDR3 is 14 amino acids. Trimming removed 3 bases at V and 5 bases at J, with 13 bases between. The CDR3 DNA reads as TGTGCCAGCAGTTATACAGGGCGGAGGGAGACCCAGTACTTC. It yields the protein CASSYTGRRETQYF.

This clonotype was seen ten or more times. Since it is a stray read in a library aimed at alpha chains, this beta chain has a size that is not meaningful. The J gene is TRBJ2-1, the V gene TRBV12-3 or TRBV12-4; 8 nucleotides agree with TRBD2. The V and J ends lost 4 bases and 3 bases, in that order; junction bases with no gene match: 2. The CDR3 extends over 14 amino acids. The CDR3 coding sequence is TGTGCCAGCAGTTCAAGCGGGGGCTACAATGAGCAGTTCTTC. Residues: CASSSSGGYNEQFF.

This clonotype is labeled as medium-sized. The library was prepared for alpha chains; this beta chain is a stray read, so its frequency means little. The CDR3 bases are TGTGCCAGCATTCCCTTAGGACAGGGCCTCAAGACTGAAGCTTTCTTT. Its translation: CASIPLGQGLKTEAFF. The V call is TRBV28, the J call TRBJ1-1; 8 positions agree with TRBD1. Germline CDR1 reads MDHEN; CDR2 reads SYDVKM. This CDR3 has 16 residues. V dropped 7 bases and J dropped 5; count of bases not matched to a gene: 15.

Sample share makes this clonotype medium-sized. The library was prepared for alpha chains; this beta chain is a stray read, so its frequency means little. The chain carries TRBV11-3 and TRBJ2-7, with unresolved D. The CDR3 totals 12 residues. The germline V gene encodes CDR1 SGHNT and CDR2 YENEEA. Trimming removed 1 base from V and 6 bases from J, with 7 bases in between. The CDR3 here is CASSLGTSEQYF. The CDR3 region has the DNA TGTGCCAGCAGCTTAGGGACCTCCGAGCAGTACTTC.

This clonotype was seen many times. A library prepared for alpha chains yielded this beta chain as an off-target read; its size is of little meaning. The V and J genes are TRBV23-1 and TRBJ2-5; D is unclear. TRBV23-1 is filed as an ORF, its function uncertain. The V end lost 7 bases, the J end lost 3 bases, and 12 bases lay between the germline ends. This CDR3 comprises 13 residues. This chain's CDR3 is CASTQTTEETQYF. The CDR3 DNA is TGCGCCAGCACACAGACGACGGAAGAGACCCAGTACTTC.

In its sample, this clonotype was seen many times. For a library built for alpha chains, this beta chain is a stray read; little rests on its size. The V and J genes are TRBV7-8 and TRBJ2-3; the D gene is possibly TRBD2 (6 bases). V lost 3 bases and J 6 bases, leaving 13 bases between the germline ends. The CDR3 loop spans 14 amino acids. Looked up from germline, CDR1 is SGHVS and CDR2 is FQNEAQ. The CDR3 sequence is CASSFGGSGDTQYF. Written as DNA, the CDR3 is TGTGCCAGCAGCTTCGGAGGGTCAGGGGATACGCAGTATTTT.

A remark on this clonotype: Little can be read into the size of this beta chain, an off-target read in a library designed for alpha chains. The CDR3 region is CASTRTGALNTEAFF. CDR3 DNA sequence: TGTGCCAGCACCCGGACAGGGGCATTGAACACTGAAGCTTTCTTT. The chain is built from TRBV2 and TRBJ1-1, with 9 bases aligning to TRBD1. Per germline, CDR1 SNHLY and CDR2 FYNNEI. This CDR3 comprises 15 residues. The junction had 6 bases not matched to a gene; V was cut back by 7 bases and J by 0 bases.

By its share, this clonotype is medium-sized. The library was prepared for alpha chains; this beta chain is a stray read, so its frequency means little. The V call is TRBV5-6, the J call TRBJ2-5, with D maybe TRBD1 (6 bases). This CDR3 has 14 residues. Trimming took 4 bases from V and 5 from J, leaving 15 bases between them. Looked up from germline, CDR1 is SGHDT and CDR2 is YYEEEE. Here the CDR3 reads CASSLLQGLETQYF. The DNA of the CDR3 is TGTGCCAGCAGCCTCCTACAGGGTTTGGAGACCCAGTACTTC.

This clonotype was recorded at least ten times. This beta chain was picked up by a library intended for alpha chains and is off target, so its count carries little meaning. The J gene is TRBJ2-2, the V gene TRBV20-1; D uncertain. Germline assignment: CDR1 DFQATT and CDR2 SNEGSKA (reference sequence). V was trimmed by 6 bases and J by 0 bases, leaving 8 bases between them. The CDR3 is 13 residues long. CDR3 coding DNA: TGCAGTGCAAGAATTTCGAACACCGGGGAGCTGTTTTTT. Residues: CSARISNTGELFF.